Below are 21 T cell receptor beta chains sequenced from a single sample in a study of blood T cell repertoires in COVID-19. Here immunoSEQ multiplex PCR was the method, and the copy in TCRdb shows in-frame clones only, minus some. The sample has hundreds of thousands of clones, approximately 89% seen once. The sample comprised PBMCs or T cells enriched from blood (not recorded which). The receptors shown here come from a woman in her thirties or forties who had recovered from COVID-19.

The chain has TRBV29-1 and TRBJ2-1, with D maybe TRBD2 (5 bases). CDR1 is SQVTM, CDR2 ANQGSEA, per germline. This CDR3 spans 12 amino acids. Trimming took off 7 bases at V and 4 bases at J, with 11 bases between the two ends. CDR3 residues: CSGGATYNEQFF. Written as DNA, the CDR3 is TGCAGCGGGGGAGCAACGTACAATGAGCAGTTCTTC.

The chain couples TRBV2 to TRBJ2-7; 7 nucleotides agree with TRBD1. The CDR3 length is 14 residues. From germline, CDR1 is SNHLY and CDR2 FYNNEI. After removal of 3 bases from V and 3 bases from J, the junction contained 5 bases not matched to a gene. The CDR3 nucleotides read TGTGCCAGCAGTGAGGCCGGGACAGTCTACGAGCAGTACTTC. Its translation is CASSEAGTVYEQYF.

The V gene is TRBV2, the J gene TRBJ2-7; TRBD2 aligns across 9 bases. Looked up from germline, CDR1 is SNHLY and CDR2 is FYNNEI. With V trimmed by 3 bases and J by 1 base, 13 bases remained unmatched. This CDR3 has 18 residues. The DNA of the CDR3 is TGTGCCAGCAGTGAGAACCGTTTGGGCGGGAGGGGATCCTACGAGCAGTACTTC. This gives the protein CASSENRLGGRGSYEQYF.

The chain carries TRBV18 and TRBJ1-4, with 11 bases fitting TRBD1. V lost 5 bases to trimming and J lost 7 bases; unmatched junction nucleotides: 6. Looked up from germline, CDR1 is KGHSH and CDR2 is LQKENI. The CDR3 is 15 residues long. CDR3 in amino acids: CASSGRTGGSEKLFF. The CDR3 DNA reads as TGTGCCAGCTCAGGCCGGACAGGGGGCTCTGAAAAACTGTTTTTT.

This rearrangement joins TRBV7-2 to TRBJ1-1; unclear D gene. Germline CDR1 reads SGHTA; CDR2 reads FQGNSA. The CDR3 runs to 14 residues. Trimming shortened V by 2 bases and J by 1 base, and 8 bases separated the two germline ends. CDR3 residues: CASSLIPGNTEAFF. The CDR3 DNA sequence: TGTGCCAGCAGCTTAATTCCAGGGAACACTGAAGCTTTCTTT. The full variable domain, rest sourced from reference TRBV7-2 and TRBJ1-1, is GAGVSQSPSNKVTEKGKDVELRCDPISGHTALYWYRQSLGQGLEFLIYFQGNSAPDKSGLPSDRFSAERTGGSVSTLTIQRTQQEDSAVYLCASSLIPGNTEAFFGQGTRLTVV.

The V and J genes are TRBV9 and TRBJ2-3; 9 bases fit TRBD2. The CDR3 sequence is 15 residues long. The germline CDR1 and CDR2 sequences are SGDLS and YYNGEE. Trimming at V came to 2 bases and at J to 6 bases, leaving 7 bases not matched to a gene. As DNA, the CDR3 is TGTGCCAGCAGCGTCGAGGGACTAGCAGGGGATACGCAGTATTTT. Translated, it gives CASSVEGLAGDTQYF.

This clone was observed a handful of times. The chain combines TRBV15 with TRBJ2-1, with D unresolved. V lost 6 bases and J lost 6, with 27 bases in between. The germline CDR1 and CDR2 sequences are LNHNV and YYDKDF (reference sequence). The CDR3 consists of 18 residues. For the CDR3, the DNA is TGTGCCACCAGTATCGTCCCGGGTGGCCTTGTATTCGTCAATGAGCAGTTCTTC. Its translation: CATSIVPGGLVFVNEQFF.

This clone has a single count. This chain links TRBV11-2 with TRBJ1-3; possibly TRBD1 for D (5 bases). The V end lost 0 bases, the J end lost 3 bases, and 9 bases lay between the germline ends. Germline V gives CDR1 SGHAT, CDR2 FQNNGV. The CDR3 loop spans 15 amino acids. The CDR3 loop reads CASSLEDKVGNTIYF. In nucleotides, the CDR3 is TGTGCCAGCAGCTTAGAGGACAAGGTTGGAAACACCATATATTTT.

The chain uses TRBV11-2 and TRBJ2-1; 10 positions agree with TRBD2. The CDR3 covers 15 residues. Trimming at V came to 5 bases and at J to 4 bases, leaving 5 bases not matched to a gene. Germline CDR1 is SGHAT and CDR2 is FQNNGV. The CDR3 sequence: CASSDTSGTYNEQFF. The CDR3 DNA reads as TGTGCCAGCAGCGACACTAGCGGGACGTACAATGAGCAGTTCTTC.

The rearrangement uses TRBV5-6 and TRBJ2-7; 7 nucleotides align to TRBD1. The CDR3 totals 15 residues. The germline V gene has CDR1 SGHDT and CDR2 YYEEEE. V was pared by 0 bases and J by 5 bases, with 8 bases of the junction left unmatched. The DNA of the CDR3 is TGTGCCAGCAGCTTGGGACAGGGCCTTTTGGACGAGCAGTACTTC. Translated: CASSLGQGLLDEQYF. Full variable domain (remainder filled in from reference TRBV5-6 and TRBJ2-7): DAGVTQSPTHLIKTRGQQVTLRCSPKSGHDTVSWYQQALGQGPQFIFQYYEEEERQRGNFPDRFSGHQFPNYSSELNVNALLLGDSALYLCASSLGQGLLDEQYFGPGTRLTVT.

This clone was found once. Within the sample, other DNA sequences also encode this same CDR3. The chain joins TRBV7-2 to TRBJ1-5; 10 bases map to TRBD1. With 3 bases clipped from V and 4 bases from J, the junction kept 0 bases outside the gene matches. Germline V gives CDR1 SGHTA, CDR2 FQGNSA. This CDR3 has 14 residues. CDR3 in amino acids: CASSLGQGNQPQHF. The CDR3 DNA reads as TGTGCCAGCAGCTTGGGACAGGGGAATCAGCCCCAGCATTTT.

This rearrangement joins TRBV10-2 to TRBJ2-7; 7 bases line up with TRBD1. Per germline, CDR1 WSHSY and CDR2 SAAADI. The V gene end was trimmed by 6 bases and the J gene end by 4 bases; junction bases not matched to a gene: 18. The CDR3 spans 17 residues. The CDR3 sequence is CASSPPAPDSGGYEQYF. The CDR3 bases are TGCGCCAGCAGCCCCCCTGCTCCGGACTCAGGGGGATACGAGCAGTACTTC.

This clone has just a few counts. This rearrangement joins TRBV5-1 to TRBJ2-5; possible D gene TRBD2, 5 bases. Germline CDR1 reads SGHRS; CDR2 reads YFSETQ. V lost 4 bases and J 4 bases, leaving 17 bases between the germline ends. The CDR3 has 15 amino acids. CDR3 sequence reads: CASSRGGGGGETQYF. CDR3 bases: TGCGCCAGCAGCCGAGGCGGAGGAGGAGGAGAGACCCAGTACTTC.

V is TRBV19 and J is TRBJ1-5; D perhaps matches TRBD1 (6 bases). This CDR3 comprises 12 residues. The germline gives CDR1 LNHDA, CDR2 SQIVND (reference sequence). With 8 bases removed from V and 7 bases from J, the gap between germline ends came to 12 bases. CDR3 coding DNA: TGTGCCAGTGATGAGGGGGACCAGCCCCAGCATTTT. Amino acids: CASDEGDQPQHF.

The chain couples TRBV5-4 to TRBJ2-2; D is possibly TRBD2 (6 bases). This CDR3 comprises 15 residues. The V end was cut by 3 bases, the J end by 0 bases, with 9 bases between. CDR1 is SGHNT and CDR2 is YYREEE in the germline V gene (reference sequence). CDR3 nucleotide sequence: TGTGCCAGCAGCTCCCGGGGGTCGAACACCGGGGAGCTGTTTTTT. Translated, it gives CASSSRGSNTGELFF. The variable domain in full, with the rest retrieved from reference TRBV5-4 and TRBJ2-2, is ETGVTQSPTHLIKTRGQQVTLRCSSQSGHNTVSWYQQALGQGPQFIFQYYREEENGRGNFPPRFSGLQFPNYSSELNVNALELDDSALYLCASSSRGSNTGELFFGEGSRLTVL.

J is TRBJ1-2 and V is TRBV12-3 or TRBV12-4; D perhaps matches TRBD1 (6 bases). This CDR3 is built from 13 residues. V dropped 6 bases and J dropped 10 bases, with 18 bases sitting between them. CDR3 in DNA: TGTGCCAGCAGCCAATTCCACAGGGATGACTACACCTTC. Its protein is CASSQFHRDDYTF.

As regards this clone: The same CDR3 can be traced to other DNA sequences in this sample. The chain employs TRBV27 and TRBJ2-7; 7 bases map to TRBD1. Germline V lookup: CDR1 MNHEY, CDR2 SMNVEV (reference sequence). The CDR3 covers 14 residues. V was pared by 4 bases and J by 1 base, with 4 bases of the junction left unmatched. The CDR3 DNA follows: TGTGCCAGCAGTTCCGGGACAGTGTCCTACGAGCAGTACTTC. Residues: CASSSGTVSYEQYF.

This chain connects TRBV2 to TRBJ2-7; D remains unclear. This CDR3 has 14 residues. V was shortened by 3 bases and J by 2 bases, with 11 bases between the two germline ends. Germline lookup yields CDR1 SNHLY and CDR2 FYNNEI. The CDR3 DNA follows: TGTGCCAGCAGTGAGTTAGAGAGCACCTACGAGCAGTACTTC. Its translation is CASSELESTYEQYF.

The rearrangement links TRBV9 to TRBJ2-1, with D possibly matching TRBD2 (6 bases). Trimming cost V 2 bases and J 8 bases, with 20 bases left between them. The CDR3 runs 16 residues. Germline V gene lookup returns CDR1 SGDLS and CDR2 YYNGEE. The CDR3 is CASSVPIGGNGDEQFF. CDR3 bases: TGTGCCAGCAGCGTCCCCATCGGGGGAAATGGGGATGAGCAGTTCTTC.

This clone was detected only once. The rearrangement links TRBV7-2 to TRBJ2-7, with D hard to call. Trimming left V 1 base short and J 2 bases short, with 6 bases between. There are 13 residues in the CDR3. The germline CDR1 and CDR2 sequences are SGHTA and FQGNSA. CDR3 protein: CASSLGHTYEQYF. The CDR3 bases are TGTGCCAGCAGCTTAGGGCACACCTACGAGCAGTACTTC.

The chain combines TRBV5-1 with TRBJ1-2, with 8 bases identical to TRBD1. This CDR3 spans 14 amino acids. With 4 bases clipped from V and 7 bases from J, the junction kept 9 bases outside the gene matches. CDR1 and CDR2 from the germline V gene are SGHRS and YFSETQ. CDR3 sequence (DNA): TGCGCCAGCAGCGCTACGGACAGGGCGGCTGGCTACACCTTC. Amino acid sequence: CASSATDRAAGYTF.